A selection of T cell receptor beta chains follows, all from one sample in a study of CXCR3-negative and CXCR3-positive naive CD8 T cells. TCRdb reworked the 5' RACE reads into one entry per CDR3 protein, no DNA. The repertoire shows about 50,000 distinct CDR3 sequences; the top ten hold around 0.5%. Sequencing input: naive CXCR3+ CD8+ T cells from blood. All receptors derive from a human donor in good health. Some clones in this sample may be carry-over from other donors' samples. Both conserved end residues are part of each CDR3.

J: TRBJ2-3; V: TRBV4-2; CDR3: CASSAGLAGDTDTQYF
J: TRBJ2-7; V: TRBV29-1; CDR3: CSAMVAASYEQYF
J: TRBJ2-2; V: TRBV29-1; CDR3: CSVESSRANTGELFF
J: TRBJ2-7; V: TRBV7-3; CDR3: CASSQNRGPSYEQYF
J: TRBJ2-1; V: TRBV5-4; CDR3: CASSLGDTPYNEQFF
J: TRBJ2-5; V: TRBV9; CDR3: CASSPLAETQYF
J: TRBJ1-5; V: TRBV4-1; CDR3: CASSQSGENQPQHF
J: TRBJ1-1; V: TRBV7-9; CDR3: CASSPRQVTEAFF
J: TRBJ2-1; V: TRBV20-1; CDR3: CSARPPAEYNEQFF
J: TRBJ2-1; V: TRBV7-2; CDR3: CASSYGGDYNEQFF
J: TRBJ1-1; V: TRBV4-2; CDR3: CASSQGAYEAFF
J: TRBJ2-2; V: TRBV25-1; CDR3: CASGGAGDTGELFF
J: TRBJ2-7; V: TRBV7-6; CDR3: CASSLAGRLGDYEQYF
J: TRBJ2-1; V: TRBV12-3/TRBV12-4; CDR3: CASSLSPKYNEQFF
J: TRBJ2-1; V: TRBV2; CDR3: CASRGSYNEQFF
J: TRBJ2-5; V: TRBV29-1; CDR3: CSVEGQGQLETQYF
J: TRBJ1-1; V: TRBV6-1; CDR3: CASRTTEELNTEAFF
J: TRBJ1-2; V: TRBV7-9; CDR3: CASSAPGRVLLYGYTF
J: TRBJ2-7; V: TRBV4-2; CDR3: CASSQDAGLLYEQYF
J: TRBJ2-7; V: TRBV7-9; CDR3: CASSLVSQRGEQYF
J: TRBJ1-4; V: TRBV4-3; CDR3: CASSQGGAGEKLFF
J: TRBJ2-1; V: TRBV28; CDR3: CASSPSRTADNEQFF
J: TRBJ1-1; V: TRBV28; CDR3: CASSLLGQGNSGTEAFF
J: TRBJ2-1; V: TRBV7-8; CDR3: CASSPMYNEQFF
J: TRBJ2-7; V: TRBV3-1; CDR3: CASSQALRGLNYEQYF
J: TRBJ2-1; V: TRBV4-3; CDR3: CASSQLTGGSYNEQFF
J: TRBJ1-1; V: TRBV20-1; CDR3: CSARAGTGDTEAFF
J: TRBJ1-1; V: TRBV9; CDR3: CASSQWGGTNTEAFF
J: TRBJ2-7; V: TRBV4-2; CDR3: CASSQGAGLAGPVSYEQYF
J: TRBJ2-3; V: TRBV7-2; CDR3: CASNLAGGIDTQYF
J: TRBJ1-1; V: TRBV29-1; CDR3: CSVDYRGNTEAFF
J: TRBJ2-7; V: TRBV9; CDR3: CASSVGQGNYEQYF
J: TRBJ2-5; V: TRBV27; CDR3: CASSIRWASGETQYF
J: TRBJ2-3; V: TRBV27; CDR3: CASSTLAGGRDTQYF
J: TRBJ2-6; V: TRBV7-3; CDR3: CASSLSAGTPYDGANVLTF
J: TRBJ2-2; V: TRBV29-1; CDR3: CSVDGDGLAGELFF
J: TRBJ2-5; V: TRBV5-1; CDR3: CASSLTSGGKETQYF